Below, 9 T cell receptor beta chains from the same sample are listed, as sequenced in a study of cytomegalovirus exposure and HLA in healthy donors. The PCR used 60 Vbeta and 13 Jbeta primers. The table came from immunoSEQ multiplex PCR; TCRdb's copy has only in-frame clones and leaves some out. This table has more than 95,000 clones, around 10% appearing once. The source material was PBMCs. The source is a man aged 35 to 55 in good health and CMV-seropositive.

This clone appeared a few times. CDR3 DNA sequence: TGTGCCAGCAGCTTCGGACAGGGGGCGGCCAATGAGCAGTTCTTC. This gives the protein CASSFGQGAANEQFF. This chain links TRBV5-6 with TRBJ2-1; 11 nucleotides match TRBD1. Per germline, CDR1 SGHDT and CDR2 YYEEEE. This CDR3 has 15 residues. J was trimmed by 6 bases and V by 2 bases; bases with no gene match: 4.

This chain links TRBV29-1 with TRBJ2-3; D perhaps matches TRBD1 (5 bases). This CDR3 has 15 amino acids. The germline CDR1 and CDR2 sequences are SQVTM and ANQGSEA. V was trimmed by 7 bases and J by 1 base, leaving 18 bases between them. DNA for the CDR3: TGCAGCGCCGTCCCAGGGTATGTTGGCACAGATACGCAGTATTTT. It encodes CSAVPGYVGTDTQYF.

This clone was seen only a few times. The rearrangement joins TRBV5-1 to TRBJ2-1; TRBD1 might be the D (6 bases). The V and J ends lost 0 bases and 6 bases respectively, with 13 bases between them. Germline values: CDR1 SGHRS, CDR2 YFSETQ. The CDR3 runs 15 residues. CDR3 nucleotide sequence: TGCGCCAGCAGCTTGGTGCAGGGGATCATCAATGAGCAGTTCTTC. Translating it yields CASSLVQGIINEQFF.

The chain combines TRBV7-3 with TRBJ1-2; 7 bases align to TRBD1. The CDR3 runs to 13 residues. Germline values: CDR1 SGHTA, CDR2 FQGTGA. V was clipped by 5 bases and J by 3 bases; unmatched bases: 3. The CDR3 coding sequence is TGTGCCAGCAGCCCCGGACAGGACTATGGCTACACCTTC. The encoded protein is CASSPGQDYGYTF.

The chain employs TRBV25-1 and TRBJ1-1; 12 bases line up with TRBD1. Germline V gene data show CDR1 as MGHDK and CDR2 as SYGVNS. The CDR3 extends over 14 amino acids. The junction had 4 bases not matched to a gene; V was cut back by 6 bases and J by 5 bases. The CDR3 sequence is CASRWGQGATEAFF. Written as DNA, the CDR3 is TGTGCCAGCAGATGGGGACAGGGGGCAACTGAAGCTTTCTTT. Supplemented by reference TRBV25-1 and TRBJ1-1, the full variable domain reads EADIYQTPRYLVIGTGKKITLECSQTMGHDKMYWYQQDPGMELHLIHYSYGVNSTEKGDLSSESTVSRIRTEHFPLTLESARPSHTSQYLCASRWGQGATEAFFGQGTRLTVV.

This clone came up a few times. This chain joins TRBV11-3 and TRBJ1-1; D call uncertain. This CDR3 is 12 amino acids long. The germline V and J ends were trimmed by 0 bases and 11 bases, with 10 bases remaining between them. CDR1 and CDR2 from the germline V gene are SGHNT and YENEEA. Here the CDR3 DNA reads TGTGCCAGCAGCTTAGATCTTAGTGAGGCTTTCTTT. This translates into CASSLDLSEAFF.

The CDR3 coding sequence is TGTGCCAGCAGTTTCGAACTAGCGGGAGGGCCGGGCTCCTACAATGAGCAGTTCTTC. It yields the protein CASSFELAGGPGSYNEQFF. The J gene is TRBJ2-1, the V gene TRBV28; 13 bases match TRBD2. The trim removed 3 bases at V and 0 bases at J, leaving 8 bases unmatched. Germline CDR1 and CDR2: MDHEN and SYDVKM. This CDR3 is 19 amino acids long.

The chain carries TRBV6-1 and TRBJ2-1; maybe TRBD1 (5 bases). The CDR3 is 12 residues long. Deletions cut 4 bases from V and 6 bases from J, with 7 bases between. Germline CDR1 and CDR2: MNHNS and SASEGT. The chain's CDR3 is CASSARGNEQFF. As DNA, the CDR3 is TGTGCCAGCAGTGCAAGGGGCAATGAGCAGTTCTTC.

The chain is built from TRBV5-1 and TRBJ2-1; 9 positions agree with TRBD2. CDR1 is SGHRS, CDR2 YFSETQ, per germline. The ends lost 6 bases at V and 0 bases at J; junction bases unmatched: 10. CDR3 size: 17 residues. This chain's CDR3 is CASTGTSKPGSYNEQFF. CDR3 DNA sequence: TGCGCCAGCACCGGGACTAGCAAACCTGGCTCCTACAATGAGCAGTTCTTC.